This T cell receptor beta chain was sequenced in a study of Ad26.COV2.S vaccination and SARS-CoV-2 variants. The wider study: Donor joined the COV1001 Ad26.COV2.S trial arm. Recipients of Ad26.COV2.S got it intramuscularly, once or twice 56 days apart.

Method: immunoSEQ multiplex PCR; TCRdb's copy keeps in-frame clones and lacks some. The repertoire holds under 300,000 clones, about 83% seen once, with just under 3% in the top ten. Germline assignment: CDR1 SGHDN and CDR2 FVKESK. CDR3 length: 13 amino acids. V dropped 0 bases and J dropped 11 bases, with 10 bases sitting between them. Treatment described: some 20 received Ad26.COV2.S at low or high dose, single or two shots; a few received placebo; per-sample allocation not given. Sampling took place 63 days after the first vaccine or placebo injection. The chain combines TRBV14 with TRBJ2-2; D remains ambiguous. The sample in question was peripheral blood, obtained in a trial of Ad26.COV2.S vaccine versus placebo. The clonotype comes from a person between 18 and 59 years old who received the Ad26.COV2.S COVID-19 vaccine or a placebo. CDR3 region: CASSQEGPTELFF. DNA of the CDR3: TGTGCCAGCAGCCAAGAAGGGCCCACCGAGCTGTTTTTT.